This TCR beta chain was recovered during a study of intratumoral heterogeneity in liver cancer. Concerning the study at large: In the full cohort of 11 to 15 patients, the median age was roughly 58 years and the majority of patients were male. RNA-seq, DNA sequencing, TCR-seq and SNP array data from multiple regions of hepatocellular carcinoma specimens were combined in the study to investigate intratumor heterogeneity. Of the approximately 70 multiregional samples collected from approximately 15 HCC patients in the overall cohort, 51 were tumoral regions and about 20 were adjacent nontumoral regions. Summary of the overall study and its limitations: The authors acknowledged a relatively low patient number and under-sampled tumor-infiltrating lymphocyte representation as limitations.

Using the immunoSEQ assay, the TCR beta chain CDR3 regions were sequenced from genomic DNA. Rearranged VDJ segments were amplified with primers that anneal to V and J segments. Processing in the source paper ran as follows. The ImmunoSeq Analyzer software was used to calculate clonality and richness metrics. Fisher's exact test, supplemented by a beta-binomial method for added stringency, was applied to identify differentially abundant clones between regions. Drawn from immuneACCESS, this table holds only the in-frame rearrangements with V and J called that TCRdb kept. Clones are partly lost; checked studies trace under half to an unresolved V gene and leave the rest unexplained. That table gives V, J and clone size, and the DNA gave D and trimming. The table for this sample lists thousands of clones; approximately 62% of them were counted only once. The ten largest clones capture about a fifth of the sample.

All patients had early-stage hepatocellular carcinoma and received no therapy before surgical resection. No macroscopic evidence of necrosis or hemorrhage was present in the sampled areas. In a couple of patients, TCR sequencing (ImmunoSeq) was performed on multiple regions. Frozen resection tissue samples were collected at a distance of at least 1 cm from each other. Samples with the label N were taken from nontumoral liver tissue next to the tumor. Genomic DNA was extracted from bulk tissue using the DNeasy blood and tissue kit. The germline V gene encodes CDR1 MNHNY and CDR2 SVGAGI (reference sequence). Counted from cysteine to phenylalanine, this CDR3 has 14 amino acids. The kept DNA is CDR3 alone, 42 bases in frame from the first base. V gives up 4 bases and J gives up 2 bases, and the segment between their germline ends measures 11 bases. In regard to this clone: Its antigen is unknown. Per-base qualities were not stored, and no clone one base away is much larger.

The clonotype comes from a man in his sixties or seventies with hepatocellular carcinoma. The chain is encoded by TRBV6-6 joined to TRBJ2-5, with no D gene named confidently. The sample in question was tumor-adjacent normal tissue, obtained before any cancer treatment. The CDR3 in this case is CASSSRSAQETQYF. The base sequence is TGTGCCAGCAGTTCGAGGAGCGCACAAGAGACCCAGTACTTC.